Below, one TCR beta chain is given with its context. Its antigen is unidentified. These data are taken from a study of shared clonotypes between healthy human individuals. At the deep level, the assay was run. Splitting of each subset's genomic DNA was done evenly across several immunoSEQ plates. DNA at about 200 ng, 25,000 to 35,000 T cell genomes, went into sorted-subset replicate PCRs. Clones were sequenced by immunoSEQ multiplex PCR, and TCRdb holds only the in-frame ones, with some missing. The sample carries over a million clones, about 75% recorded once. CDR1 and CDR2 (germline): SGHRS, YFSETQ. With V trimmed by 1 base and J by 5 bases, 5 bases remained unmatched. The CDR3 has 15 residues. Study results and caveats: Of the naive CD4 clonotypes, around 4.9% were shared across several donors.

Specimen: memory CD4+ T cells sorted from blood. Subset noted: CD45RA-negative fraction. This TCR came from a man aged 18 to 30 in good health. The rearrangement uses TRBV5-1 and TRBJ2-5; 10 bases line up with TRBD2. The CDR3 DNA follows: TGCGCCAGCAGCTTGACTAGCGGGGCGGAGGAGACCCAGTACTTC. As protein: CASSLTSGAEETQYF.